This T cell receptor (beta chain) was recovered during a study of control samples from healthy donors and cancer patients. Profiling relied on immunoSEQ multiplex PCR, and the TCRdb table lists in-frame clones only, not all of them. This sample has some 80,000 clones, with roughly 90% found just once. This clone appeared a single time. With V trimmed by 1 base and J by 7 bases, 15 bases remained unmatched. This CDR3 has 18 amino acids. Germline V gene sequence: CDR1 LGHDT, CDR2 YNNKEL (reference sequence). Sequenced material: PBMCs. This rearrangement joins TRBV3-1 (or the pseudogene TRBV3-2) to TRBJ2-3, with TRBD2 matching 9 bases. The source is a woman aged 60-75 years with head and neck cancer. The CDR3 spells CASSQGVASGTREYTQYF. DNA of the CDR3: TGTGCCAGCAGCCAAGGCGTAGCTAGCGGGACCCGTGAATATACGCAGTATTTT.